This T cell receptor beta chain was found in a study of blood T cell repertoires in COVID-19. About the study: Collection of acute and convalescent COVID-19 samples took place in the United States, Italy and Spain. PBMCs, B-cell-depleted T cells, or T cells provided the cDNA or gDNA that made up the material.

The assay was immunoSEQ multiplex PCR, and TCRdb's table has in-frame clones only and misses some. The table records around 200,000 clones, approximately 89% of them present only once. This CDR3 spans 16 amino acids. The germline V gene encodes CDR1 MNHEY and CDR2 SMNVEV (reference sequence). With V trimmed by 3 bases and J by 9 bases, 11 bases remained unmatched. The study drew participants aged about 18 to 95 years from fewer than 30 US areas. The TCR comes from a woman aged 40 to 50 with acute COVID-19. The chain has TRBV27 and TRBJ2-1, with 10 bases fitting TRBD1. The source material was PBMCs or T cells enriched from blood (not recorded which). CDR3 amino acids: CASSFLGQGPLGEQFF. For the CDR3, the DNA is TGTGCCAGCAGTTTCCTGGGACAGGGGCCGCTGGGTGAGCAGTTCTTC.